The next 11 T cell receptor beta chains were all read from a single sample in a study of CD8 T cell repertoires and HIV-1 epitope variants (dated by TCRdb to 2018 to 2020). No cognate antigen is known for these TCRs. The library was prepared using the immunoSEQ multiplex PCR assay. TCRdb limited this immuneACCESS table to in-frame rearrangements with V and J called. A share of clones is missing; checked studies link under half to unresolved V genes, and the rest is unexplained. The sample includes several thousand clones, with 60% to 70% observed a single time. Jointly, the top ten make up around 43% of the sample. The sample comprised cultured CD8+ T cells derived from PBMCs. Every receptor here comes from a male donor with HIV.

This clone was observed once. The chain carries TRBV4-1 and TRBJ2-2; 8 bases line up with TRBD1. Germline-derived CDR1 and CDR2 are MGHRA and YSYEKL. The CDR3 has 15 amino acids. J was trimmed by 7 bases and V by 0 bases; bases with no gene match: 4. The CDR3 loop is CASSQEDRAVGELFF. In DNA, the CDR3 is TGCGCCAGCAGCCAAGAGGACAGGGCAGTCGGGGAGCTGTTTTTT.

This clone appeared a single time. This chain uses TRBV27 with TRBJ2-5, with 10 bases that match TRBD2. This CDR3 contains 15 residues. CDR1 and CDR2 from the germline V gene are MNHEY and SMNVEV (reference sequence). With V trimmed by 2 bases and J by 5 bases, 5 bases remained unmatched. The CDR3 is CASSLGSGRWETQYF. DNA for the CDR3: TGTGCCAGCAGTTTAGGTAGCGGGAGGTGGGAGACCCAGTACTTC.

The CDR3 here is CASRQGASSYEQYF. The CDR3 nucleotides read TGTGCCAGCAGACAGGGGGCTTCCTCCTACGAGCAGTACTTC. The chain has TRBV6-9 and TRBJ2-7; 9 nucleotides agree with TRBD1. The germline CDR1 and CDR2 sequences are MNHGY and SVAAGI. This CDR3 is built from 14 residues. J gave up 0 bases and V 6 bases, and 3 bases lay outside the gene matches.

The genes are TRBV6-1 and TRBJ2-2, with 7 positions matching TRBD1. V lost 8 bases, J lost 3 bases, and 6 bases stayed unmatched. The germline gives CDR1 MNHNS, CDR2 SASEGT. The CDR3 runs 14 residues. CDR3 protein: CASRRQGDTGELFF. The CDR3 bases are TGTGCCAGCCGTAGACAGGGAGACACCGGGGAGCTGTTTTTT.

The rearrangement links TRBV27 to TRBJ2-1, with 7 bases lining up with TRBD2. V gave up 5 bases and J gave up 7 bases; unmatched junction bases: 2. The CDR3 has 12 amino acids. Germline V gene lookup returns CDR1 MNHEY and CDR2 SMNVEV (reference sequence). CDR3 in amino acids: CASSQRGNEQFF. The CDR3 bases are TGTGCCAGCAGTCAGCGGGGAAATGAGCAGTTCTTC.

The genes are TRBV2 and TRBJ1-6; a possible D gene is TRBD1 (5 bases). Germline values: CDR1 SNHLY, CDR2 FYNNEI. The CDR3 sequence is 15 residues long. Trimming took 7 bases from V and 4 from J, leaving 14 bases between them. DNA for the CDR3: TGTGCCAGCAAGGGCAGGGCAAGTTATAATTCACCCCTCCACTTT. Residues: CASKGRASYNSPLHF.

The gene calls are TRBV10-3 and TRBJ2-7; D possibly corresponds to TRBD2 (5 bases). The CDR3 length is 14 residues. V lost 0 bases and J lost 6, with 12 bases in between. Germline CDR1 ENHRY, CDR2 SYGVKD. DNA for the CDR3: TGTGCCATCAGTGAGTCGTTTGAGGGTGGCGAGCAGTACTTC. It yields the protein CAISESFEGGEQYF.

This chain uses TRBV18 with TRBJ2-1, with 8 bases identical to TRBD1. The CDR3 has 15 residues. The germline V gene encodes CDR1 KGHSH and CDR2 LQKENI. After removal of 4 bases from V and 5 bases from J, the junction contained 7 bases not matched to a gene. Here the CDR3 DNA reads TGTGCCAGCTCACAAGGGACAGGATTTGACAATGAGCAGTTCTTC. Residues: CASSQGTGFDNEQFF.

The chain links TRBV15 to TRBJ2-3, with 14 bases aligning to TRBD2. J gave up 0 bases and V 5 bases, and 7 bases lay outside the gene matches. Germline lookup yields CDR1 LNHNV and CDR2 YYDKDF (reference sequence). The CDR3 covers 18 residues. CDR3 residues: CATSWGLAGDLSTDTQYF. The CDR3 bases are TGTGCCACCAGCTGGGGACTAGCGGGAGACCTCAGCACAGATACGCAGTATTTT.

The CDR3 spells CASSGNQTNHKRANVLTF. The CDR3 region has the DNA TGTGCCAGTAGTGGGAATCAGACAAATCACAAACGGGCCAACGTCCTGACTTTC. This chain uses TRBV19 with TRBJ2-6; D gene ambiguous. The CDR3 spans 18 residues. Trimming removed 5 bases at V and 5 bases at J, with 22 bases between. The germline V gene has CDR1 LNHDA and CDR2 SQIVND (reference sequence).

This clone appeared once. The V gene is TRBV5-4, the J gene TRBJ1-5; 9 bases line up with TRBD1. The CDR3 length is 18 residues. V gave up 2 bases and J gave up 0 bases; unmatched junction bases: 9. Germline V gene lookup returns CDR1 SGHNT and CDR2 YYREEE (reference sequence). Here the CDR3 DNA reads TGTGCCAGCAGCTTTACCGGGACAGGGACGTATAGCAATCAGCCCCAGCATTTT. The encoded protein is CASSFTGTGTYSNQPQHF.